This TCR beta chain was recorded in a study of T-cell memory formation after mild COVID-19 (dated by TCRdb to the early 2020s). Background for the entire study: Most TCR sequence clusters were specific to one of the two donors. In two donors, T-cell clones that expanded and contracted after mild COVID-19 were followed by sequencing TCRalpha and TCRbeta repertoires longitudinally. The cohort was made up of two young adult volunteers, one female and one male, who were previously healthy. Beyond this particular receptor, the publication reports: Clones contracting from day 15 to 85 had balanced CD4/CD8 phenotypes, while a second wave expanding from day 15 to 37 was biased towards CD4+. The detection of some responding clones in pre-infection memory suggests that pre-existing cross-reactive memory T cells joined the SARS-CoV-2 response. Contracting CD4+ clones appeared mostly in the CM and EM memory subsets, whereas CD8+ clones were enriched in EMRA. The study covered only a couple of mild cases, and larger cohorts including severe cases with pre-infection samples were considered necessary. SARS-CoV-2 specificity of the second-wave clones peaking on day 37 was not confirmed.

This clonotype was picked up a small number of times. Its antigen target is currently unknown. Base quality data are lacking; no much larger clone is found one base away. These reads were obtained on an Illumina NovaSeq 6000. Using 5'RACE with constant-segment primers, TCRalpha and TCRbeta cDNA libraries were constructed, with sample barcodes and unique molecular identifiers added in the process. RNA was extracted from every sample with Trizol reagent. Libraries were amplified in two PCR steps, with a second sample barcode and Illumina TruSeq adapters added in the second step. Sequencing of the libraries was done on an Illumina NovaSeq, producing 2 x 150 bp paired-end reads. The source study handled its data this way. Reads were demultiplexed and collapsed into UMI-guided consensus sequences with migec v1.2.7. With mixcr v2.1.11, UMI consensuses were aligned to TRA and TRB V and J templates and assembled into clonotypes. A clonotype was counted as expanded or contracted only if both edgeR and NoisET called the change significant, with noise models trained on biological replicates. For edgeR calls, the cutoffs were a false discovery rate-adjusted p below 0.01 and a log2 fold-change threshold of 1. As an exploratory analysis of dynamics, max-normalized trajectories of the 1000 most abundant clonotypes were examined by PCA with hierarchical clustering. Separately sequenced CD4+ and CD8+ repertoires were used to assign a CD4 or CD8 phenotype to each responding clone. In TCRdb, the public reads were trimmed at Q25 with fastp and aligned with MiXCR, with productive beta chains retained. All rows with the same CDR3 protein become a single entry with the most common DNA and genes. The V and J calls, along with clone size, are taken from TCRdb and not from the paper's own processing. The sample table lists about 560,000 distinct CDR3 sequences, approximately 21% of them with a count of one. The ten largest clones capture around 7.7% of the sample.

Taken from the germline V gene, the CDR1 and CDR2 loops are SQVTM and ANQGSEA. The CDR3 runs 11 residues from the cysteine to the phenylalanine. The DNA shown is the 33-base CDR3, in frame from base 1. V is clipped by 3 bases and J by 8 bases, and the sequence between their germline boundaries is 8 bases long. PBMCs were isolated by Ficoll-Paque density gradient centrifugation. The sample comprised PBMCs or a T cell subset sorted from them (not recorded which). This sequence was found in an adult woman who had mild COVID-19 (a few samples of this study predate the infection). The sample titles of this study are shuffled in the database, so cell type and time point are left out; the donor was told from shared clones. The chain uses TRBV29-1 and TRBJ2-1, with the D gene too uncertain to name. Read as DNA, the sequence is TGCAGCGTTGATCTGGACCATGAGCAGTTCTTC. This codes for CSVDLDHEQFF.